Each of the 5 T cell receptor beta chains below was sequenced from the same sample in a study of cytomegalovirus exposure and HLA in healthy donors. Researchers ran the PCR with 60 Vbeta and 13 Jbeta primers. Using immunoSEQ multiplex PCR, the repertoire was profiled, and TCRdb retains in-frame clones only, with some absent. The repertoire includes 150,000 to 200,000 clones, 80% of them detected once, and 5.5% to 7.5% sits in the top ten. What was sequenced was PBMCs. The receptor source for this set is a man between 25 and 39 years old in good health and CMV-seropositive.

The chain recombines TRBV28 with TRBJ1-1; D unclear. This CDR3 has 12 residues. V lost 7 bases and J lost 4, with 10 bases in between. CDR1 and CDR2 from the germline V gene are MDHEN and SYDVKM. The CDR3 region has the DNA TGTGCCAGCACGGGAGGGCTCACTGAAGCTTTCTTT. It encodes CASTGGLTEAFF.

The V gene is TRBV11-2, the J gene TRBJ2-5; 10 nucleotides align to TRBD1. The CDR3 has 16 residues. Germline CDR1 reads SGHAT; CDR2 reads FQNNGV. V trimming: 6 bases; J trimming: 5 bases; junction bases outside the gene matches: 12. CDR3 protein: CASSRNRDRGWETQYF. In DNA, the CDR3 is TGTGCCAGCAGTCGCAACCGGGACAGGGGATGGGAGACCCAGTACTTC.

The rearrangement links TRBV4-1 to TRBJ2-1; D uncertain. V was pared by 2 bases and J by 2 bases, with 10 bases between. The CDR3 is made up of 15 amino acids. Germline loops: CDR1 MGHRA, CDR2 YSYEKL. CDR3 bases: TGCGCCAGCAGCCAAACCCGGCTAGCCTACAATGAGCAGTTCTTC. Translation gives CASSQTRLAYNEQFF.

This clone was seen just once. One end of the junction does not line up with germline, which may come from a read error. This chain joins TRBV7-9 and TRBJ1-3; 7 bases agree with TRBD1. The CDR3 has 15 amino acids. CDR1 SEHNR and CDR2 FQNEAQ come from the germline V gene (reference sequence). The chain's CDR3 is CSSSSDRASGNTIYF. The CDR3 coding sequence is TGTTCCAGCAGCTCTGACAGGGCGAGTGGAAACACCATATATTTT.

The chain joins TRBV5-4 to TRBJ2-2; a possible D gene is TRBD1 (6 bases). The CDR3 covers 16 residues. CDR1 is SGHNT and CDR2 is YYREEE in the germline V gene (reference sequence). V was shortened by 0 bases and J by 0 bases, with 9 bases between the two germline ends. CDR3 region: CASSLARTANTGELFF. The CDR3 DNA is TGTGCCAGCAGCTTGGCGCGGACAGCGAACACCGGGGAGCTGTTTTTT.